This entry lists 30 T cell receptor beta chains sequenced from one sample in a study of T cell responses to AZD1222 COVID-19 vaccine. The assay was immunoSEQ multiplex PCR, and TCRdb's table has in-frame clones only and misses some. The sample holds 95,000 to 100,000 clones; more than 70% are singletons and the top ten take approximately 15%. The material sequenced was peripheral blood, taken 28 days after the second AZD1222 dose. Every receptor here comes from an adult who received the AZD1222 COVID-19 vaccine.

CDR3 coding DNA: TGTGCCAGCAGCCTTTTGGGGGGTCAGTCACCCCTCCACTTT. As protein: CASSLLGGQSPLHF. The chain joins TRBV6-5 to TRBJ1-6; tentative D call: TRBD1 (5 bases). This CDR3 is built from 14 residues. V gave up 6 bases and J gave up 10 bases, with 16 bases separating them. Germline V lookup: CDR1 MNHEY, CDR2 SVGAGI.

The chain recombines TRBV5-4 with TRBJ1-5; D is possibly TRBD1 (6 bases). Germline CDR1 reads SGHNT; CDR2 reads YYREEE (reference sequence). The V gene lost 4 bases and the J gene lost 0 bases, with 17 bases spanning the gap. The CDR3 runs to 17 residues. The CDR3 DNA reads TGTGCCAGCAGCCTTACCGGGGGCCGACTTAGCAATCAGCCCCAGCATTTT. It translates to CASSLTGGRLSNQPQHF.

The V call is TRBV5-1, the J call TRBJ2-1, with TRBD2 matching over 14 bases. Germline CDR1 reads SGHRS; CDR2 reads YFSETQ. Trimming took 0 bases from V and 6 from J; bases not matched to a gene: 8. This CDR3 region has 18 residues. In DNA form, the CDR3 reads TGCGCCAGCAGCTTGGGAGGGACTAGCGGGAGCTGGGGCAATGAGCAGTTCTTC. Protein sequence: CASSLGGTSGSWGNEQFF. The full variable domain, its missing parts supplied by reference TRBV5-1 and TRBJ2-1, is KAGVTQTPRYLIKTRGQQVTLSCSPISGHRSVSWYQQTPGQGLQFLFEYFSETQRNKGNFPGRFSGRQFSNSRSEMNVSTLELGDSALYLCASSLGGTSGSWGNEQFFGPGTRLTVL.

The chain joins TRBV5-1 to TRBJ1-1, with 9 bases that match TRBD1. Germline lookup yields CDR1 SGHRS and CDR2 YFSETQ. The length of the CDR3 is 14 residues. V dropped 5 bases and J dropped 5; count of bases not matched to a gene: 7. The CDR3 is CASRIRTGETEAFF. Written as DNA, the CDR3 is TGCGCCAGCAGGATTCGGACAGGGGAGACTGAAGCTTTCTTT.

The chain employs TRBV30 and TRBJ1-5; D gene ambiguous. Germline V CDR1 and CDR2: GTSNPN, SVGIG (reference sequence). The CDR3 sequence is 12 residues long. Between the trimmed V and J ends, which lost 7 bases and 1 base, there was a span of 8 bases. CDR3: CASSRSNQPQHF. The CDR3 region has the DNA TGTGCCTCTTCTAGGAGCAATCAGCCCCAGCATTTT.

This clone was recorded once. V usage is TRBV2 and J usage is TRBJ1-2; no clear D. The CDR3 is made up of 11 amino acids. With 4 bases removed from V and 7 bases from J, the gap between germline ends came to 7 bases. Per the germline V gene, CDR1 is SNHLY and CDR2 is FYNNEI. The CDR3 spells CASSVEVGYTF. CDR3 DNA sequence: TGTGCCAGCAGTGTTGAAGTTGGCTACACCTTC.

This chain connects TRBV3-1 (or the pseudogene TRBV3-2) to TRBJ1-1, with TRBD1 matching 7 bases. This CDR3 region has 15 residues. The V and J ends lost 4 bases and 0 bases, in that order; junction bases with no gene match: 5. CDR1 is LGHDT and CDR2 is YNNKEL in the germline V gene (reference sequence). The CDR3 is CASSPRDRLNTEAFF. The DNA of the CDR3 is TGTGCCAGCAGCCCCAGGGACAGATTGAACACTGAAGCTTTCTTT.

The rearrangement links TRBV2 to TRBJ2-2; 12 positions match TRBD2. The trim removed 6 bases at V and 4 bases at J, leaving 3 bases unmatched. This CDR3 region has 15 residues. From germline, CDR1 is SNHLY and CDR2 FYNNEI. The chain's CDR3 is CASSATSGSTGELFF. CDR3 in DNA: TGTGCCAGCAGCGCGACTAGCGGGAGCACCGGGGAGCTGTTTTTT. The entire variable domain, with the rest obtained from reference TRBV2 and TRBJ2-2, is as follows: EPEVTQTPSHQVTQMGQEVILRCVPISNHLYFYWYRQILGQKVEFLVSFYNNEISEKSEIFDDQFSVERPDGSNFTLKIRSTKLEDSAMYFCASSATSGSTGELFFGEGSRLTVL.

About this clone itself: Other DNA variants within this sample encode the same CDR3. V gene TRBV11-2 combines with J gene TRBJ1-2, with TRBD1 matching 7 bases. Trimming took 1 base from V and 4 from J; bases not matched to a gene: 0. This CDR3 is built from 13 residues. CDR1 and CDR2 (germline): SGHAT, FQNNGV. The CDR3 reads CASSLAGGYGYTF. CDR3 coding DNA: TGTGCCAGCAGCTTAGCAGGGGGCTATGGCTACACCTTC.

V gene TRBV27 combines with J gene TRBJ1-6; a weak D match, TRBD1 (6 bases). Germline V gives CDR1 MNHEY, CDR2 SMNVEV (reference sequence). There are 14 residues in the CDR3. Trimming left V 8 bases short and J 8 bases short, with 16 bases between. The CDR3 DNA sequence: TGTGCCAGCTCGACCACAGGGACTTATTCACCCCTCCACTTT. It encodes CASSTTGTYSPLHF.

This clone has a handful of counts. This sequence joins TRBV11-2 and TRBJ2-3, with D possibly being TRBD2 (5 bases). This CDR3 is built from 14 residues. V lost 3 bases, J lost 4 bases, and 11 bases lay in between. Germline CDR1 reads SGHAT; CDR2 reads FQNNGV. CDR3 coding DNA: TGTGCCAGCAGCTTGGGAGCTAAACCAGATACGCAGTATTTT. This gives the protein CASSLGAKPDTQYF. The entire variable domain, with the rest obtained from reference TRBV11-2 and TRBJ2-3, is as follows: EAGVAQSPRYKIIEKRQSVAFWCNPISGHATLYWYQQILGQGPKLLIQFQNNGVVDDSQLPKDRFSAERLKGVDSTLKIQPAKLEDSAVYLCASSLGAKPDTQYFGPGTRLTVL.

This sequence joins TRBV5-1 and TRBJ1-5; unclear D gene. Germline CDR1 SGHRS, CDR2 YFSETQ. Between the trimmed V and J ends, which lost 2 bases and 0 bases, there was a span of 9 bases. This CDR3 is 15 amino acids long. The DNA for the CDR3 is TGCGCCAGCAGCTTAACCCCCTATAGCAATCAGCCCCAGCATTTT. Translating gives CASSLTPYSNQPQHF.

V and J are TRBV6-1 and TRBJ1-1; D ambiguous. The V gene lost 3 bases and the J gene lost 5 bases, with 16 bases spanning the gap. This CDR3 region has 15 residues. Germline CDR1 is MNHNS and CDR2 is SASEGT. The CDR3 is CASSETLMRRTEAFF. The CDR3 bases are TGTGCCAGCAGTGAGACCTTAATGAGGAGGACTGAAGCTTTCTTT.

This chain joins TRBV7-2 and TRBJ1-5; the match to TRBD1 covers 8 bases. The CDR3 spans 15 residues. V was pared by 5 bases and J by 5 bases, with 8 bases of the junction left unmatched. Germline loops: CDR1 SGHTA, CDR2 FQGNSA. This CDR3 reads CASSRDRGSYQPQHF. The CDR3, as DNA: TGTGCCAGCAGCCGCGACAGGGGCTCTTATCAGCCCCAGCATTTT.

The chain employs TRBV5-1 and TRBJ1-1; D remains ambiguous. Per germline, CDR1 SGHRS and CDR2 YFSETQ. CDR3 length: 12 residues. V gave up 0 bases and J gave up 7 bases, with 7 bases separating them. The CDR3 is CASSLVADEAFF. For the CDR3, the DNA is TGCGCCAGCAGCTTGGTAGCAGATGAAGCTTTCTTT.

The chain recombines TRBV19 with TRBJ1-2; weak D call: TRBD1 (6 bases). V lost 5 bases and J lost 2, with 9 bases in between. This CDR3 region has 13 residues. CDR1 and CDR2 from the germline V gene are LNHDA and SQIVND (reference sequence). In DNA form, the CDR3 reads TGTGCCAGTAGTCAGGGGAGAAACTATGGCTACACCTTC. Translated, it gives CASSQGRNYGYTF.

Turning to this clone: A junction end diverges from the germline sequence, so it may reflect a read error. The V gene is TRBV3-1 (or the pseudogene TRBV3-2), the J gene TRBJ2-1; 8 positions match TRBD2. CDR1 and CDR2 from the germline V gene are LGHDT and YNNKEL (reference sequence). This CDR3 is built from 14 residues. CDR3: CASSQGTSSYERFF. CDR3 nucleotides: TGTGCCAGCAGCCAAGGGACTAGCTCGTATGAGCGGTTCTTC.

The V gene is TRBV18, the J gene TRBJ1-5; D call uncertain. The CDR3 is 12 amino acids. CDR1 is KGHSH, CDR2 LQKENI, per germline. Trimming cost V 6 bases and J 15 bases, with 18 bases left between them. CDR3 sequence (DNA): TGTGCCAGCTCCCCGAGTGGGAGTATCCTGCATTTT. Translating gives CASSPSGSILHF.

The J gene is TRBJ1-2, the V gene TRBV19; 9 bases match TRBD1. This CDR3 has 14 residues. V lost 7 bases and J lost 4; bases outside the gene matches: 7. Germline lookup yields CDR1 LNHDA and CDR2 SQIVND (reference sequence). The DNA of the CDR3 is TGTGCCAGTACCCCGGGACAGGGATCCTATGGCTACACCTTC. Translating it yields CASTPGQGSYGYTF.

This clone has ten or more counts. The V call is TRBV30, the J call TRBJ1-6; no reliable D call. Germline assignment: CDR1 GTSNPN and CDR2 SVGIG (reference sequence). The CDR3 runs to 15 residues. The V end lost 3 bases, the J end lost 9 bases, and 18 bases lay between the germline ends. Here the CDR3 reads CAWSQKLPGPSPLHF. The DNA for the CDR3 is TGTGCCTGGAGCCAGAAACTCCCGGGTCCTTCACCCCTCCACTTT.

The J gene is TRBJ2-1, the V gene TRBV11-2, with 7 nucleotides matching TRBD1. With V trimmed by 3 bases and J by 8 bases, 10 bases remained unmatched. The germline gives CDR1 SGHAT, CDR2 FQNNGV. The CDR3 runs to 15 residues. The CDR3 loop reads CASSLLRGNSDEQFF. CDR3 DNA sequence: TGTGCCAGCAGCTTGCTCAGGGGGAATTCGGATGAGCAGTTCTTC.

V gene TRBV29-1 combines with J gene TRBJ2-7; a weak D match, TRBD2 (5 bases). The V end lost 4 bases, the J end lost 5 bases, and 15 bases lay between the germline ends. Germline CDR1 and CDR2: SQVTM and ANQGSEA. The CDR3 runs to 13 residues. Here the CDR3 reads CSVAPDSRNEQYF. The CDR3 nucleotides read TGCAGCGTTGCACCGGACTCTAGAAACGAGCAGTACTTC.

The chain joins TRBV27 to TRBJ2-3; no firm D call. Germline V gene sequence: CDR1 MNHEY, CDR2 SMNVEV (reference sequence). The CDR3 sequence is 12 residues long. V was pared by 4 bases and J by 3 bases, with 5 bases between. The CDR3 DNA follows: TGTGCCAGCAGTTCAGGAACAGATACGCAGTATTTT. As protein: CASSSGTDTQYF.

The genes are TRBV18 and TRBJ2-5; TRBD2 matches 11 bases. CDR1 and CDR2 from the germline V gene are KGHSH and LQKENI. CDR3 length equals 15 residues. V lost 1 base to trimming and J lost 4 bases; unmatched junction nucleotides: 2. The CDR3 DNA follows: TGTGCCAGCTCACCACGTAGCGGGAGGGGAGAGACCCAGTACTTC. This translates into CASSPRSGRGETQYF.

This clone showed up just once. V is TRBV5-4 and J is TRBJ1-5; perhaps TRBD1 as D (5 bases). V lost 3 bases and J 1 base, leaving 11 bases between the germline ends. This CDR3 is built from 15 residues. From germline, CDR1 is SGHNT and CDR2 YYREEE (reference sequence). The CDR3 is CASSSPRQSNQPQHF. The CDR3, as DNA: TGTGCCAGCAGCTCACCTCGACAGAGCAATCAGCCCCAGCATTTT. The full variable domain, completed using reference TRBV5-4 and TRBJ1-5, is ETGVTQSPTHLIKTRGQQVTLRCSSQSGHNTVSWYQQALGQGPQFIFQYYREEENGRGNFPPRFSGLQFPNYSSELNVNALELDDSALYLCASSSPRQSNQPQHFGDGTRLSIL.

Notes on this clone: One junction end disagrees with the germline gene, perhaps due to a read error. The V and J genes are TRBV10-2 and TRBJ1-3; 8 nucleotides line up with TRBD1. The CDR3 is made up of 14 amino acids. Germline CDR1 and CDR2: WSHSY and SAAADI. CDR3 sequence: CASSATGDGNTIYF. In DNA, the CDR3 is TGCGCCAGTAGTGCGACAGGGGATGGAAACACCATATATTTT.

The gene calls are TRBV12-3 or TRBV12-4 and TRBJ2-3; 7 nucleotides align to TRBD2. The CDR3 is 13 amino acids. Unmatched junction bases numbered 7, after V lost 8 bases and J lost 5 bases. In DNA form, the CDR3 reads TGTGCCAGCTGGGGAGGGGCGGGAGATACGCAGTATTTT. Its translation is CASWGGAGDTQYF.

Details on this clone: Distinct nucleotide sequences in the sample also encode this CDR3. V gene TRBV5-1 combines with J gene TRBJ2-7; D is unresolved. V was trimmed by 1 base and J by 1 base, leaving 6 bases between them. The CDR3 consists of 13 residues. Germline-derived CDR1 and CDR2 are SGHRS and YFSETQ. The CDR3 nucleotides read TGCGCCAGCAGCTTGACGCCGTCCTACGAGCAGTACTTC. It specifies CASSLTPSYEQYF.

As DNA, the CDR3 is TGTGCCAGCTCGGGGGGCAATCAGCCCCAGCATTTT. Translated, it gives CASSGGNQPQHF. The chain carries TRBV12-3 or TRBV12-4 and TRBJ1-5, with D perhaps matching TRBD1 (5 bases). V lost 8 bases and J 2 bases, leaving 7 bases between the germline ends. CDR3 size: 12 residues.

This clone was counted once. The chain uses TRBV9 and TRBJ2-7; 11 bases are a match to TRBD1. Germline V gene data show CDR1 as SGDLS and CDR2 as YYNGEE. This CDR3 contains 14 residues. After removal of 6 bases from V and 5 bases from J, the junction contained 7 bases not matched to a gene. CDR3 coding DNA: TGTGCCAGCAACGCCGGGACAGGGGGTCACGAGCAGTACTTC. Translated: CASNAGTGGHEQYF.